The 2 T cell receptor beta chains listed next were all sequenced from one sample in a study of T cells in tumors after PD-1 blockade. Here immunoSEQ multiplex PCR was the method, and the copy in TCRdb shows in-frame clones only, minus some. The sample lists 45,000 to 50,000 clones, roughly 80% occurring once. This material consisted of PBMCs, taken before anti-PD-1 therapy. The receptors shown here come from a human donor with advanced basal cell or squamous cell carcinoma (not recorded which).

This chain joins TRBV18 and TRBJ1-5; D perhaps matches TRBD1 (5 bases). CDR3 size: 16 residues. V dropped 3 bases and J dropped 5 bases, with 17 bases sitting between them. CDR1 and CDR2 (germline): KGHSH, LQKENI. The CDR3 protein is CASSPRTWGSDQPQHF. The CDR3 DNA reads TGTGCCAGCTCACCGAGGACCTGGGGGTCGGATCAGCCCCAGCATTTT.

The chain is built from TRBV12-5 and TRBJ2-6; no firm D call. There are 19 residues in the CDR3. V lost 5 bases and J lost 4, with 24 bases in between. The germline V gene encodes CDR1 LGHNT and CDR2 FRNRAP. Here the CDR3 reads CASGPRTAKEVMGANVLTF. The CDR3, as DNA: TGTGCTAGTGGTCCACGGACCGCCAAAGAGGTCATGGGGGCCAACGTCCTGACTTTC.